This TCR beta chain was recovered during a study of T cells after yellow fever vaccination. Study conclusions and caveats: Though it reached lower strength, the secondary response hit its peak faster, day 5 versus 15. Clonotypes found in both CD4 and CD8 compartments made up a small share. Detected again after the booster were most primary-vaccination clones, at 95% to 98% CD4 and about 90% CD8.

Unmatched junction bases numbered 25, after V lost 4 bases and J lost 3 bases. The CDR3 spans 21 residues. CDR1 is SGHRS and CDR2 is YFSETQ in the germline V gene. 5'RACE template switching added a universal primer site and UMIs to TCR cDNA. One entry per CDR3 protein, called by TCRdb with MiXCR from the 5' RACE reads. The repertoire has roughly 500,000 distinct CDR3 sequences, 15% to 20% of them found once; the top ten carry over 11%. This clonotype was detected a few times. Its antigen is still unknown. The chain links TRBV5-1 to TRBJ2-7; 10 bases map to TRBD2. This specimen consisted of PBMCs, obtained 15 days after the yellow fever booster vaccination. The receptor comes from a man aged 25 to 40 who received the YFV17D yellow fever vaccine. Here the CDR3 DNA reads TGCGCCAGCAGCCAGCCGACAGGGAATCTTTCAACTAGCGGGACCGGCTACGAGCAGTACTTC. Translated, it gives CASSQPTGNLSTSGTGYEQYF.